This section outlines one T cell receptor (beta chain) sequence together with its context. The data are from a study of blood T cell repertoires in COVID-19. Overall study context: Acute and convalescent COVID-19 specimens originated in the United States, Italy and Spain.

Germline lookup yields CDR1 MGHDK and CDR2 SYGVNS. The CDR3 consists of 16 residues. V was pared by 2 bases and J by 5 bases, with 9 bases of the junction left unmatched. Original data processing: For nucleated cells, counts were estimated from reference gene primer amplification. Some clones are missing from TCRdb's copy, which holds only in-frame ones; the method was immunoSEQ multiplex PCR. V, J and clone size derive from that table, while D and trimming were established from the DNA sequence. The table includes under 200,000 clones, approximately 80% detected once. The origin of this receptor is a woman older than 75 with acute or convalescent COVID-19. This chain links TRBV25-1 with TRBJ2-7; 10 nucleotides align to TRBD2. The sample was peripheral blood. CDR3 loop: CASSEGAGGPLDEQYF. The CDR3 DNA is TGTGCCAGCAGTGAAGGAGCGGGAGGGCCTTTGGACGAGCAGTACTTC.